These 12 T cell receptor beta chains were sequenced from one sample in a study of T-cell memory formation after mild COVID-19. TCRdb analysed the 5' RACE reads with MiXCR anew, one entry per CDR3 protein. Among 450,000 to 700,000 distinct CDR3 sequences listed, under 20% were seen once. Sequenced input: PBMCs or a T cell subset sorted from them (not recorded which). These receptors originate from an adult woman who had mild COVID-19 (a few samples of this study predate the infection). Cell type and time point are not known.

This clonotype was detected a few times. DNA of the CDR3: TGTGCCAGCAGCCAAGATCATAGCGAGCAACGCACAGATACGCAGTATTTT. Translation gives CASSQDHSEQRTDTQYF. This chain uses TRBV4-2 with TRBJ2-3; a weak D match, TRBD2 (5 bases). Germline V gene sequence: CDR1 LGHNA, CDR2 YNFKEQ. The CDR3 loop spans 17 amino acids. Trimming shortened V by 0 bases and J by 1 base, and 14 bases separated the two germline ends.

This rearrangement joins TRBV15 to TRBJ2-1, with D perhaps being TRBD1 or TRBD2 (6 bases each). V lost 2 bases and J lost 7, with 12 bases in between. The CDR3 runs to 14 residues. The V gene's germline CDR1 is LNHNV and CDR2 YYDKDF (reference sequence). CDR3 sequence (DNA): TGTGCCACCAGCAGACCGACAGGAGGGAATGAGCAGTTCTTC. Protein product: CATSRPTGGNEQFF.

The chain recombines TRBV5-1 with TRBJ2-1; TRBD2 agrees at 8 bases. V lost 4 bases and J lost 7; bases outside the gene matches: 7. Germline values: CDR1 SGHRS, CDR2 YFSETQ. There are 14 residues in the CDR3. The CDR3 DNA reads TGCGCCAGCAGCGGTACCGGGACTAGTAATGAGCAGTTCTTC. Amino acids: CASSGTGTSNEQFF.

The CDR3 spells CASSLLGGGTDTQYF. The CDR3 region has the DNA TGTGCCAGCAGTCTCCTTGGGGGAGGCACAGATACGCAGTATTTT. This chain connects TRBV12-3 or TRBV12-4 to TRBJ2-3; TRBD1 or TRBD2 may be the D gene (5 bases each). This CDR3 spans 15 amino acids. V was clipped by 5 bases and J by 1 base, with 13 bases between them.

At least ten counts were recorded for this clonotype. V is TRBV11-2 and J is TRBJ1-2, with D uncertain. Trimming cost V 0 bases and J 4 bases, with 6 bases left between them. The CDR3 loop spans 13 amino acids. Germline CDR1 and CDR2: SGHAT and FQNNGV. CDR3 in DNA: TGTGCCAGCAGCTTAGATTGGGGCTATGGCTACACCTTC. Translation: CASSLDWGYGYTF.

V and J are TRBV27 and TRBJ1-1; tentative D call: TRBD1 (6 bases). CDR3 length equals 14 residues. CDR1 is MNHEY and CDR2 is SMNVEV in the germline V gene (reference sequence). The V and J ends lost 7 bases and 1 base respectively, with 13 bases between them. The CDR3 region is CASMFGGGNTEAFF. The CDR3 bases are TGTGCCAGCATGTTCGGAGGGGGGAACACTGAAGCTTTCTTT.

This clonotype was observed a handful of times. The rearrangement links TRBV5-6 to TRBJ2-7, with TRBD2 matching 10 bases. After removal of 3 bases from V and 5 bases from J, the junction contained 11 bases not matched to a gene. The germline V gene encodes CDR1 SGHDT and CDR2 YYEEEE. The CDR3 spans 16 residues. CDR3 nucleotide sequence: TGTGCCAGCAGCTGGTTTCTAGCGGGAGAGGCCCACGAGCAGTACTTC. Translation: CASSWFLAGEAHEQYF.

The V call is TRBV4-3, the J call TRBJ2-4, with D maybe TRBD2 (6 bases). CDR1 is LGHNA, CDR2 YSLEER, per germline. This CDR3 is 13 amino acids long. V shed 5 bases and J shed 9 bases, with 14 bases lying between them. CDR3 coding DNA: TGCGCCAGCAGCAACGTCGATAGCGGCATTCAGTACTTC. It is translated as CASSNVDSGIQYF.

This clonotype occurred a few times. This CDR3 reads CASVAGGPRELFF. For the CDR3, the DNA is TGTGCCAGCGTAGCGGGGGGGCCCCGGGAGCTGTTTTTT. The chain uses TRBV12-3 or TRBV12-4 and TRBJ2-2, with 11 bases lining up with TRBD2. V dropped 8 bases and J dropped 9; count of bases not matched to a gene: 5. This CDR3 has 13 residues.

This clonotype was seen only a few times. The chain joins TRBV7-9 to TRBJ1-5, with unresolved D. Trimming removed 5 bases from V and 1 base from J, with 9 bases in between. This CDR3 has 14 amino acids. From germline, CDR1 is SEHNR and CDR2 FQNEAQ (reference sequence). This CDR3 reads CASSPEISNQPQHF. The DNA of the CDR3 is TGTGCCAGCAGCCCTGAGATCAGCAATCAGCCCCAGCATTTT.

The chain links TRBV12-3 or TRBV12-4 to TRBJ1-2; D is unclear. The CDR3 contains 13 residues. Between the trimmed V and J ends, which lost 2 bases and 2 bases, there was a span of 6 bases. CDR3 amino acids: CASSLSSNYGYTF. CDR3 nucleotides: TGTGCCAGCAGTTTAAGCAGCAACTATGGCTACACCTTC.

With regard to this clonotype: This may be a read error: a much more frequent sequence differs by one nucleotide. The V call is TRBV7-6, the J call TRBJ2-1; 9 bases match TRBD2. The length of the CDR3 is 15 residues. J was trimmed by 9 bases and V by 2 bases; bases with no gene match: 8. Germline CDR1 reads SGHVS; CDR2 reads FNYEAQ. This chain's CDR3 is CASSLNSGSMGEQFF. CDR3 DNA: TGTGCCAGCAGCTTAAATAGCGGGAGTATGGGTGAGCAGTTCTTC.